This T cell receptor beta chain was obtained from a study of response to subunit inactivated influenza vaccine (dated by TCRdb to 2016 to 2018). About the study as a whole: The study used deep quantitative T cell receptor repertoire profiling to track responses to a trivalent subunit inactivated influenza vaccine.

The protocol used for the library was RT-PCR. These reads were obtained on an Illumina HiSeq 2500. TCRdb itself trimmed the public reads at Q25 with fastp, ran MiXCR and retained productive beta chains. Rows are combined by CDR3 protein, so each entry shows the most common genes and DNA. The sample table lists under 800,000 distinct CDR3 sequences, roughly 14% of them with a count of one. Together, the top ten hold 5.5% to 8% of the sample. The full study reports these points: It was suggested by the authors that each seasonal influenza vaccination may recruit only a limited number of new T cells.

This clonotype was seen only a few times. Which antigen it targets is not known. No base-level quality is on record; no much larger clone is a single base apart. The receptor comes from a man aged 50 to 59 who received an inactivated influenza vaccine. Donor details come from another sample of the same person, matched by shared clones. The sample here was PBMCs from blood, taken approximately 15 days before vaccination.

Here the CDR3 is given as CAWSVRGDFEAFF. The DNA sequence is TGTGCCTGGAGTGTACGTGGGGATTTTGAAGCTTTCTTT. The chain is made from TRBV30 and TRBJ1-1, with the D segment identity uncertain. CDR3 length: 13 amino acids, cysteine to phenylalanine. CDR3 DNA only is kept here, 39 bases in frame from base 1. V is shortened by 0 bases, J by 7 bases, and the region joining them spans 12 bases. The germline V gene (reference sequence) provides CDR1 GTSNPN and CDR2 SVGIG.